The T cell receptor (beta chain) under discussion was sequenced for a study of OX40 agonist ivuxolimab in advanced cancers. Study at large: Patients undergoing dose escalation presented with hepatocellular carcinoma, melanoma, renal cell or head and neck cancer. Study observations and caveats: Clonal expansion among partial responders at 0.1-3.0 mg/kg ranked near the lowest. Among some nonresponders, normalized T-cell clonal expansion was also low.

This table comes from immunoSEQ multiplex PCR, and its TCRdb copy is limited to in-frame clones, with some not included. Among about 53,000 clones listed, 75% to 90% were seen once. Regarding this clone: Antigen unknown.

Between the trimmed V and J ends, which lost 4 bases and 0 bases, there was a span of 13 bases. Germline V gene sequence: CDR1 GTSNPN, CDR2 SVGIG (reference sequence). The CDR3 length is 15 residues. The chain joins TRBV30 to TRBJ2-1; D perhaps matches TRBD1 (5 bases). The receptor was isolated from an adult with an advanced solid tumor such as melanoma, head and neck, liver or kidney cancer. This specimen was CD4+ or CD8+ T cells sorted from blood, taken in a trial of the OX40 agonist ivuxolimab. In DNA, the CDR3 is TGTGCCTGGAAGGGGCGCTACTACTCCTACAATGAGCAGTTCTTC. It translates to CAWKGRYYSYNEQFF.